This T cell receptor beta chain is drawn from a study of T-cell memory formation after mild COVID-19. The germline V gene has CDR1 MNHEY and CDR2 SMNVEV (reference sequence). The CDR3 has 16 amino acids. The V gene lost 2 bases and the J gene lost 2 bases, with 15 bases spanning the gap. Concerning this clonotype: Its antigen is currently unknown.

The authors produced TCR alpha and TCR beta cDNA libraries with sample barcodes and UMIs by 5'RACE using constant-segment primers. One entry per CDR3 protein, called by TCRdb with MiXCR from the 5' RACE reads. The table includes hundreds of thousands of distinct CDR3 sequences, approximately 24% detected once. Study-level findings and limits: Most CD4+ clones that shrank were in CM and EM, while CD8+ ones turned up in EMRA. SARS-CoV-2 specificity was not confirmed for second-wave clones peaking on day 37. Contracting clones, day 15 to 85, had balanced CD4/CD8, and later expanders favored CD4+.

The receptor was isolated from an adult woman who had mild COVID-19 (a few samples of this study predate the infection). Cell type and time point are not known. The chain couples TRBV27 to TRBJ2-5, with D unresolved. The source material was PBMCs or a T cell subset sorted from them (not recorded which). The CDR3 bases are TGTGCCAGCAGTTTACGGGCATACGGAAGGCAAGAGACCCAGTACTTC. Its translation is CASSLRAYGRQETQYF.